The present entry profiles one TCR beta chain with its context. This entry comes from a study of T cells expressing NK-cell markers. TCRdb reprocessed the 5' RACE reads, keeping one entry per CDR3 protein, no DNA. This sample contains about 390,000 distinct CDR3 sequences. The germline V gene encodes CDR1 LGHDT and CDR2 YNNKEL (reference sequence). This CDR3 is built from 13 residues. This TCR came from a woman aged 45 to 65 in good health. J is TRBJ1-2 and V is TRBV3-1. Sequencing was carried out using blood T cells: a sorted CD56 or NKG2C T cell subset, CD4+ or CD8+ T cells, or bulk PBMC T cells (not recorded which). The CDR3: CASSQGGQYGYTF.